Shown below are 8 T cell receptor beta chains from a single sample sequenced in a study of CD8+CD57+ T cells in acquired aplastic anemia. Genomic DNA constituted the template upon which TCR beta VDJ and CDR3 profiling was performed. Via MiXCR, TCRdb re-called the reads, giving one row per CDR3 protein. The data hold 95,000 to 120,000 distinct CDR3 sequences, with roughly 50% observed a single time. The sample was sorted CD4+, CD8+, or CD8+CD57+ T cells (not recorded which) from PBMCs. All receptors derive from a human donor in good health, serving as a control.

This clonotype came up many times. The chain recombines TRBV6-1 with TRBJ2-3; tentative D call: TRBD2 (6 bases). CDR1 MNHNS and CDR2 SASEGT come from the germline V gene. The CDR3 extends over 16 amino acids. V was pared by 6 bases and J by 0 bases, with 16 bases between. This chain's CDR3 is CASSPQGGVSTDTQYF. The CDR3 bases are TGTGCCAGCAGCCCCCAGGGCGGGGTGAGCACAGATACGCAGTATTTT.

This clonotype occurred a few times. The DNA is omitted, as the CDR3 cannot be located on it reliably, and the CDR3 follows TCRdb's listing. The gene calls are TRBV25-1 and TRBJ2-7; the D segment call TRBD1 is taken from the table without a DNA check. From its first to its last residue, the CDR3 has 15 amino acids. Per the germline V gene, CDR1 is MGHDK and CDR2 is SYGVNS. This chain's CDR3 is CACSARGTGFYEQYF.

Here the CDR3 reads CASRGDSPYEQYF. The CDR3 DNA follows: TGTGCCAGCAGGGGGGACAGCCCCTACGAGCAGTACTTC. The gene calls are TRBV2 and TRBJ2-7; TRBD1 aligns across 7 bases. Germline CDR1 is SNHLY and CDR2 is FYNNEI. CDR3 size: 13 residues. Trimming cost V 6 bases and J 2 bases; bases outside gene matches: 4.

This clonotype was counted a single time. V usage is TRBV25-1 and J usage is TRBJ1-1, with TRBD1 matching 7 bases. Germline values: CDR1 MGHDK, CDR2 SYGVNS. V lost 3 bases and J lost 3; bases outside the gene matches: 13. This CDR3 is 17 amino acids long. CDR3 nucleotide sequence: TGTGCCAGCAGTGACTTCGCCACAGGGGATACGGACACTGAAGCTTTCTTT. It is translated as CASSDFATGDTDTEAFF.

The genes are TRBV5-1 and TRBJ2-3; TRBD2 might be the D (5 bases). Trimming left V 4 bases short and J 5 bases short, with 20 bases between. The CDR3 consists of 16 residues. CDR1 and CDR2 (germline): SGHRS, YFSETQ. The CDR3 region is CASSRAASQGIDTQYF. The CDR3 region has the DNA TGCGCCAGCAGCCGTGCGGCTAGCCAAGGTATAGATACGCAGTATTTT.

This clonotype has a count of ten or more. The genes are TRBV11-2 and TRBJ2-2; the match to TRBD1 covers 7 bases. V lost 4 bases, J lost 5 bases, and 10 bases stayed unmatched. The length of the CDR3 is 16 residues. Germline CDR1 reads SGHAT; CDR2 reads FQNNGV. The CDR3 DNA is TGTGCCAGCAGCTCACGACAGGGAATGGGTACCGGGGAGCTGTTTTTT. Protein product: CASSSRQGMGTGELFF.

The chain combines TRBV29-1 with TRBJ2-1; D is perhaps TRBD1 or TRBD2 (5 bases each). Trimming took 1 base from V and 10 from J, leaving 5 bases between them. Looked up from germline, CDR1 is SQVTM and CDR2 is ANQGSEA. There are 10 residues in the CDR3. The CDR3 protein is CSVEGGEQFF. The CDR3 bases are TGCAGCGTTGAAGGGGGGGAGCAGTTCTTC.

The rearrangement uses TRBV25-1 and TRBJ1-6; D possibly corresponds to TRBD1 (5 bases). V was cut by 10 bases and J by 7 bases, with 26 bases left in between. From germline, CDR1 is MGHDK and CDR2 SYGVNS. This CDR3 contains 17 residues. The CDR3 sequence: CATSSQPMGVYNSPLHF. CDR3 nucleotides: TGTGCCACCAGCAGCCAGCCGATGGGGGTGTACAATTCACCCCTCCACTTT.